This T cell receptor (beta chain) was obtained from a study of OX40 agonist ivuxolimab in advanced cancers. In the study overall: Patients undergoing dose escalation presented with hepatocellular carcinoma, melanoma, renal cell or head and neck cancer.

Study conclusions and caveats: Clonal expansion was among the lowest in partial responders at 0.1-3.0 mg/kg, especially CD8+. Low levels of normalized T-cell clonal expansion also appeared in some nonresponders. Clonal expansion by week 6 occurred in CD4+ and CD8+ blood T cells (at 0.1 to 3.0 mg/kg).

For this clone: The antigen is unknown. Other DNA sequences in this sample translate to the same CDR3.

This CDR3 has 10 amino acids. Germline-derived CDR1 and CDR2 are SNHLY and FYNNEI. Only in-frame clones appear in the TCRdb table, and some are missing; sequencing was by immunoSEQ multiplex PCR. In the table there are approximately 13,000 clones, 67% of which are singletons. The sequence came from an adult with an advanced solid tumor such as melanoma, head and neck, liver or kidney cancer. The input for sequencing was CD4+ or CD8+ T cells sorted from blood, taken in a trial of the OX40 agonist ivuxolimab. The chain joins TRBV2 to TRBJ1-1; D is undetermined. The CDR3 sequence: CASGNTEAFF. The CDR3 nucleotides are TGTGCTAGCGGGAACACTGAAGCTTTCTTT.